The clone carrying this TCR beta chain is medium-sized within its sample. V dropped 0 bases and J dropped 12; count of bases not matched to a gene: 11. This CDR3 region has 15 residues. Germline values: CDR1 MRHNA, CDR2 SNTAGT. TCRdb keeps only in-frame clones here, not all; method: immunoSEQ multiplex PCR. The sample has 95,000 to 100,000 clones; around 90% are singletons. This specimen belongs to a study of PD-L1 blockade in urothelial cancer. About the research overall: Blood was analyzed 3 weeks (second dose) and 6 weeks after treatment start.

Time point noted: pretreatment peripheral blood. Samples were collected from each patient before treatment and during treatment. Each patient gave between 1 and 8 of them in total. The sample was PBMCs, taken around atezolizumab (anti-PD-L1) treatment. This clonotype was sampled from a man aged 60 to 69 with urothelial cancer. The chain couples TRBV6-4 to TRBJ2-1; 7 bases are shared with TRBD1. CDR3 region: CASSDSGIGQGVQFF. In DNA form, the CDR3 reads TGTGCCAGCAGTGACTCAGGGATTGGGCAGGGGGTGCAGTTCTTC.